This is a list of T cell receptor beta chains from one sample in a study of control samples from healthy donors and cancer patients. TCRdb's table, derived via immunoSEQ multiplex PCR, lists solely in-frame clones and lacks some. The sample holds approximately 160,000 clones, about 90% seen once. Sequencing was carried out using blood. These receptors all come from a woman in her thirties or forties in good health. Both conserved end residues are part of each CDR3. The order of the fields is V gene, J gene, clone size, D gene, CDR3 DNA, CDR3 protein. A D gene is named only where the DNA matches it firmly. Not every row has a clone size; where given, it reads once, few, many or a size class.

>TRBV5-6|TRBJ1-6|NA|NA
TGTGCCAGCAGCTTAGGGTCGGGGGGAAGTTCACCCCTCCACTTT
CASSLGSGGSSPLHF
>TRBV3-1/TRBV3-2|TRBJ1-2|once|NA
TGTGCCAGCAGCCAAGAAAGGCCGGGGGCACGCGACTATGGCTACACCTTC
CASSQERPGARDYGYTF
>TRBV5-1|TRBJ1-1|once|NA
TGCGCCAGCAGCTTACGTGGGGTTGCTGACACTGAAGCTTTCTTT
CASSLRGVADTEAFF
>TRBV4-1|TRBJ1-1|NA|NA
TGTTGCGAGCCTACTCCCACGCAGAACACTGAAGCTTTCTTT
CCEPTPTQNTEAFF
>TRBV18|TRBJ2-7|few|TRBD2
TGTGCCAGCTCACCCCGGACTAGCGGGGGGTACTACGAGCAGTACTTC
CASSPRTSGGYYEQYF
>TRBV29-1|TRBJ2-2|NA|TRBD2
TGCAGCGAGGGAGGGATGACCGGGGAGCTGTTTTTT
CSEGGMTGELFF
>TRBV25-1|TRBJ2-3|NA|NA
TGTGCCAGCAGTGAGATCAGCGGCGCAGATACGCAGTATTTT
CASSEISGADTQYF
>TRBV3-1/TRBV3-2|TRBJ2-3|once|NA
TGTGCCAGCAGCCAAGGTTCTGGGGCGGGTACGCAGTATTTT
CASSQGSGAGTQYF
>TRBV19|TRBJ2-1|NA|TRBD2
TGTGCCAGTAGTATAGATCCCAGCGGGGGGCCCAATGAGCAGTTCTTC
CASSIDPSGGPNEQFF
>TRBV9|TRBJ1-1|NA|TRBD1
TGTGCCAGCAGCGTGGGGGACAGGGGAGGGACTGAAGCTTTCTTT
CASSVGDRGGTEAFF
>TRBV7-2|TRBJ2-1|NA|TRBD2
TGTGCCAGCAGCTTAGGGACTAGACTCAATGAGCAGTTCTTC
CASSLGTRLNEQFF
>TRBV19|TRBJ1-5|NA|NA
TGTGCCAGTAGTATTATCGACGGGGGCAATCAGCCCCAGCATTTT
CASSIIDGGNQPQHF
>TRBV6-5|TRBJ1-4|NA|NA
TGTGCCAGCAGTTACTCGATTTACCAGGGGAGTGAAAAACTGTTTTTT
CASSYSIYQGSEKLFF
>TRBV7-8|TRBJ1-2|NA|NA
TGTGCCAGCAGCTTAGGGGGAGGGCTCTATGGCTACACCTTC
CASSLGGGLYGYTF
>TRBV7-9|TRBJ2-3|once|TRBD2
TGTGCCAGCAGCCCCCCAAGGGAGCGGGGTACAGATACGCAGTATTTT
CASSPPRERGTDTQYF
>TRBV6-1|TRBJ1-1|NA|NA
TGTGCCAGCAGTGAATGGCAGGGCGGGACTGAAGCTTTCTTT
CASSEWQGGTEAFF
>TRBV15|TRBJ2-3|once|NA
TGTGCCACCAGCAGAGATAGTTGGACAGATACGCAGTATTTT
CATSRDSWTDTQYF